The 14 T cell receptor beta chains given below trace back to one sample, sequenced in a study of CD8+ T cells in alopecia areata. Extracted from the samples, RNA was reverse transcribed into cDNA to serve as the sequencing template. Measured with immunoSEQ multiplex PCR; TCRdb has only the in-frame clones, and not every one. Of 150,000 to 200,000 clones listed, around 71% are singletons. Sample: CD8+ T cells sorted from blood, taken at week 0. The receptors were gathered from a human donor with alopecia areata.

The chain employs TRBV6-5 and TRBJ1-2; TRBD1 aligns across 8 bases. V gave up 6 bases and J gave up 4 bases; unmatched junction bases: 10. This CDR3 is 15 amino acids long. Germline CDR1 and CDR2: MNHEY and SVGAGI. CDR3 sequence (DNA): TGTGCCAGCAGCCTCGGCTACGACAGGGGCTATGGCTACACCTTC. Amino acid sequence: CASSLGYDRGYGYTF.

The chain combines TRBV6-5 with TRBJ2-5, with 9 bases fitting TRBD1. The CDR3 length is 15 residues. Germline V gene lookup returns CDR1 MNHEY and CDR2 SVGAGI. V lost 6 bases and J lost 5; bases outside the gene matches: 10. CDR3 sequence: CASRPNRDRDETQYF. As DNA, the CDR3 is TGTGCCAGCAGACCCAACCGGGACAGGGATGAGACCCAGTACTTC.

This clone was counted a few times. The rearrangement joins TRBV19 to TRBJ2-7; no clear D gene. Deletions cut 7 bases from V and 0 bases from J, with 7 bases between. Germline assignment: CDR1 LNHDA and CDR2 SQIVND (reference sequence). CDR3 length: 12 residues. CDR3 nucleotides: TGTGCCAGTATGTCTGGCTCCTACGAGCAGTACTTC. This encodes CASMSGSYEQYF. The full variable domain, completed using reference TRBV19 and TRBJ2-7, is DGGITQSPKYLFRKEGQNVTLSCEQNLNHDAMYWYRQDPGQGLRLIYYSQIVNDFQKGDIAEGYSVSREKKESFPLTVTSAQKNPTAFYLCASMSGSYEQYFGPGTRLTVT.

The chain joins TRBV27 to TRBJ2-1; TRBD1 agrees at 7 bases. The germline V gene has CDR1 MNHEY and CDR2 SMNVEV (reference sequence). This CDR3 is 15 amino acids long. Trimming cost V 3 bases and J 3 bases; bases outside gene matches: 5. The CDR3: CASSLQGGDYNEQFF. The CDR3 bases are TGTGCCAGCAGTTTGCAAGGGGGCGACTACAATGAGCAGTTCTTC.

For the CDR3, the DNA is TGTGCCAGCTCACCGCAGGGTTGGGGCAATCAGCCCCAGCATTTT. As protein: CASSPQGWGNQPQHF. The chain couples TRBV18 to TRBJ1-5, with D maybe TRBD1 (5 bases). Germline lookup yields CDR1 KGHSH and CDR2 LQKENI. The V and J ends lost 3 bases and 2 bases respectively, with 11 bases between them. The CDR3 loop spans 15 amino acids.

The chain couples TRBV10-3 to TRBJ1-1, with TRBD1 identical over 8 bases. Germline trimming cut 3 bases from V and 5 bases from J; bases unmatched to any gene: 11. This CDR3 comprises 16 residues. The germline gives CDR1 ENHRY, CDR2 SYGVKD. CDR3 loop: CAISDWAGGASTEAFF. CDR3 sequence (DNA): TGTGCCATCAGTGATTGGGCAGGGGGCGCTTCTACTGAAGCTTTCTTT.

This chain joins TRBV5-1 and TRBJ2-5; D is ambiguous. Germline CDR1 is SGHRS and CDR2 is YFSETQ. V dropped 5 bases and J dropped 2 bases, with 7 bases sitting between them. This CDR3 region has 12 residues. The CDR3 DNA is TGCGCCAGCAGGGAGATACAAGAGACCCAGTACTTC. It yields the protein CASREIQETQYF. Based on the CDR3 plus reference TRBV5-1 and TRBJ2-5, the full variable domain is KAGVTQTPRYLIKTRGQQVTLSCSPISGHRSVSWYQQTPGQGLQFLFEYFSETQRNKGNFPGRFSGRQFSNSRSEMNVSTLELGDSALYLCASREIQETQYFGPGTRLLVL.

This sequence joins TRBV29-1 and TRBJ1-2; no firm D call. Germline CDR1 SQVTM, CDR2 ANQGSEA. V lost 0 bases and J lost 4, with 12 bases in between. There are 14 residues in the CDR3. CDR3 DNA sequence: TGCAGCGTTGAAGACCCGCGGATCCTCTATGGCTACACCTTC. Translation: CSVEDPRILYGYTF.

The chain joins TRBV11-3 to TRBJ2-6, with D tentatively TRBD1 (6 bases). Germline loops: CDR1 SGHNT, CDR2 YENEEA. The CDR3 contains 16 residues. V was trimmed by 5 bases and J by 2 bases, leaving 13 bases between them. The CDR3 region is CASSGRGGPGANVLTF. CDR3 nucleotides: TGTGCCAGCAGCGGCAGAGGGGGTCCTGGGGCCAACGTCCTGACTTTC. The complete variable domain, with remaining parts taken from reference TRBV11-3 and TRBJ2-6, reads EAGVVQSPRYKIIEKKQPVAFWCNPISGHNTLYWYLQNLGQGPELLIRYENEEAVDDSQLPKDRFSAERLKGVDSTLKIQPAELGDSAVYLCASSGRGGPGANVLTFGAGSRLTVL.

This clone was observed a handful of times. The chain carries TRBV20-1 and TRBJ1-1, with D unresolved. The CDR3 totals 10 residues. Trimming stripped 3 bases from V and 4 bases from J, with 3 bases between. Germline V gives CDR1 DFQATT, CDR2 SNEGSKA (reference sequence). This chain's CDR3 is CSASTTEAFF. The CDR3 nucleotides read TGCAGTGCTAGCACCACTGAAGCTTTCTTT.

The CDR3 loop reads CASSSDVGLSGGYTF. CDR3 sequence (DNA): TGTGCCAGCAGTTCCGATGTGGGACTAAGTGGCGGCTACACCTTC. This chain joins TRBV27 and TRBJ1-2; D is perhaps TRBD1 (5 bases). V lost 4 bases to trimming and J lost 8 bases, with 20 bases between them. This CDR3 is 15 amino acids long. CDR1 MNHEY and CDR2 SMNVEV come from the germline V gene (reference sequence).

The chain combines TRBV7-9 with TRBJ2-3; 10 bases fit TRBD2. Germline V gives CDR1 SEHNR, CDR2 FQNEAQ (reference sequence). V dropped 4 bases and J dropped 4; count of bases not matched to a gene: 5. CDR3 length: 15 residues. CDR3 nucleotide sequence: TGTGCCAGCAGCTCTCTAGCGGGGGATGCAGATACGCAGTATTTT. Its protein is CASSSLAGDADTQYF.

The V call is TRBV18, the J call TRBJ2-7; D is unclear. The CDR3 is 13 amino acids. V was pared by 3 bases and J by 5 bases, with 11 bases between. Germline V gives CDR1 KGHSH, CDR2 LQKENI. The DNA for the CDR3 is TGTGCCAGCTCACCGGGTGTGATCGACGAGCAGTACTTC. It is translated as CASSPGVIDEQYF.

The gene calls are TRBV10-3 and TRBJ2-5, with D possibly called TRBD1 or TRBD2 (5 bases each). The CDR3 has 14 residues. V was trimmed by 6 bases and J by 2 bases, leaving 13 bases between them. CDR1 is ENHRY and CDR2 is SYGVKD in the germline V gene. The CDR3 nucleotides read TGTGCCATCAGGGGGACGGACCCACAAGAGACCCAGTACTTC. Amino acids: CAIRGTDPQETQYF.